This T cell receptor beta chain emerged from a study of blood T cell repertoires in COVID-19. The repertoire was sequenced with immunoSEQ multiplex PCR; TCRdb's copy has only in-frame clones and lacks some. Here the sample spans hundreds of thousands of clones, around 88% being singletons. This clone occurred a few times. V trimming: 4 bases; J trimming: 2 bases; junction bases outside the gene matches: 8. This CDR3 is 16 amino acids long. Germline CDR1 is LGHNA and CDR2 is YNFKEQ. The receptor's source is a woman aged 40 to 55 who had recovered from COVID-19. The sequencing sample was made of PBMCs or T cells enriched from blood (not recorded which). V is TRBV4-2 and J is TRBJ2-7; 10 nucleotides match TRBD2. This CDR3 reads CASSRGGLAYTYEQYF. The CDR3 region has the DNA TGTGCCAGCAGCCGGGGGGGACTAGCGTACACCTACGAGCAGTACTTC.